This TCR beta chain was profiled in a study of T cell responses to AZD1222 COVID-19 vaccine. Germline V CDR1 and CDR2: SGHTA, FQGNSA. Trimming took 2 bases from V and 8 from J; bases not matched to a gene: 20. The CDR3 extends over 19 amino acids. Assay: immunoSEQ multiplex PCR; the TCRdb copy retains only in-frame clones and omits some. This table has approximately 150,000 clones, 80% to 90% appearing once. Findings of the study overall: It was only after the peak T cell response that any repertoires were sampled. The donor cohort was predominantly white British with a female majority, and clonal diversity may have been underestimated.

Of note for this clone: The antigen is not known.

This specimen consisted of peripheral blood, obtained on day 0 of AZD1222 vaccination. The chain has TRBV7-2 and TRBJ1-2, with TRBD1 matching over 10 bases. The source of this sequence is an adult in good health. The CDR3, as DNA: TGTGCCAGCAGCTTATGGGATTTGAAGACAGGGGGCGGATGGAAGGGCTACACCTTC. Its translation: CASSLWDLKTGGGWKGYTF.